The rows below give T cell receptor beta chains drawn from one sample of a study of T cell clones after liver transplantation. Data came from immunoSEQ multiplex PCR; TCRdb stores just in-frame clones and leaves some out. The data show more than 100,000 clones, about 86% seen once. This sample comprised CD4+ T cells from blood, obtained 45 to 50 months after liver transplant. The source of these receptors is a human patient who received a liver transplant. Certain T cells may be donor cells from the graft. CDR3s include the opening cysteine and the closing phenylalanine or tryptophan. Each record gives: V gene, clone size, J gene, D gene, CDR3 DNA, CDR3 protein. A D gene is named only where the DNA matches it firmly. A clone size is listed for some rows: how often the clone was seen (once, few, many), or a class if it is expanded.

TRBV6-6,NA,TRBJ1-5,NA,TGTGCCAGCAGACCCTCGGACAATCAGCCCCAGCATTTT,CASRPSDNQPQHF
TRBV9,NA,TRBJ1-1,NA,TGTGCCAGCAGCGTAGTTACTGGACACACTGAAGCTTTCTTT,CASSVVTGHTEAFF
TRBV27,NA,TRBJ2-7,NA,TGTGCCAGCAGTTCCTGGGGCTCCTACGAGCAGTACTTC,CASSSWGSYEQYF
TRBV19,NA,TRBJ2-7,NA,TGTGCCAGTAGTCGAATGTGTGCCCGGGGGTTC,CASSRMCARGF
TRBV4-1,few,TRBJ2-3,NA,TGCGCCAGCAGCCAAGATCGTCGGGGGGCAGGGTTTACCGATACGCAGTATTTT,CASSQDRRGAGFTDTQYF
TRBV2,NA,TRBJ2-7,NA,TGTGCCAGCAGTGAAGACTACCAGTCCTACGAGCAGTACTTC,CASSEDYQSYEQYF
TRBV5-6,NA,TRBJ1-2,NA,TGTGCCAGCTCAGCAGGGTATGGCTACACCTTC,CASSAGYGYTF
TRBV7-9,NA,TRBJ2-3,TRBD1,TGTGCCAGCAGCCGTCCCCCGACAGGGGTGAGCACAGATACGCAGTATTTT,CASSRPPTGVSTDTQYF
TRBV28,NA,TRBJ1-5,NA,TGTGCCAGCAGCTCCAGGGGTTCGAGTCAGCCCCAGCATTTT,CASSSRGSSQPQHF
TRBV19,NA,TRBJ2-1,TRBD2,TGTGCCAGTAGGACTACTAGCGGAATCAATGAGCAGTTCTTC,CASRTTSGINEQFF
TRBV7-9,NA,TRBJ2-3,NA,TGTGCCAGCAGATTTCAGGGGGGGTCCACAGATACGCAGTATTTT,CASRFQGGSTDTQYF
TRBV28,NA,TRBJ2-7,NA,TGTGCCAGCACCGGACCTACCTACGAGCAGTACTTC,CASTGPTYEQYF
TRBV2,few,TRBJ2-2,NA,TGTGCCAGCAGCACCCGGGAGCTGTTTTTT,CASSTRELFF
TRBV7-9,NA,TRBJ2-3,NA,TGTGCCAGCAGCCGAGATAGCACAGATACGCAGTATTTT,CASSRDSTDTQYF
TRBV18,NA,TRBJ1-5,NA,TGTGCCAGCTCCCAGTTTGGTAGTATGGGGCCCGGTCAGCCCCAGCATTTT,CASSQFGSMGPGQPQHF
TRBV7-2,NA,TRBJ2-2,NA,TGTGCCAGCAGCCCCTGGTGGCCAAACACCGGGGAGCTGTTTTTT,CASSPWWPNTGELFF
TRBV7-6,NA,TRBJ2-3,NA,TGTGCCAGCAGCTCCCCAGGGCCTACGCAGTATTTT,CASSSPGPTQYF
TRBV30,NA,TRBJ1-1,TRBD1,TGTGCCTGGAGTGTAATTGCCAGGGGGCTGGGGAACACTGAAGCTTTCTTT,CAWSVIARGLGNTEAFF
TRBV18,NA,TRBJ2-2,TRBD1,TGTGCCAGCTCCGGGACAGGGAGCGCCGGGGAGCTGTTTTTT,CASSGTGSAGELFF
TRBV19,NA,TRBJ1-2,TRBD1,TGTGCCAGTAGTGGACAGGGTCTCTACTATGGCTACACCTTC,CASSGQGLYYGYTF
TRBV18,NA,TRBJ2-3,TRBD2,TGTGCCAGCTCACCTGCCGGCCAGCTAGCGGGGGTCACAGATACGCAGTATTTT,CASSPAGQLAGVTDTQYF
TRBV19,NA,TRBJ1-5,TRBD1,TGTGCCAGTAGGCCCGGACAGGGTAACAATCAGCCCCAGCATTTT,CASRPGQGNNQPQHF
TRBV11-2,NA,TRBJ2-1,TRBD1,TGTGCCAGCAGCTCCGGGACAGGGCACTACAATGAGCAGTTCTTC,CASSSGTGHYNEQFF
TRBV7-9,NA,TRBJ2-7,TRBD1,TGTGCCAGCAGCTTGCCCGTTTTGGTAGGACAGGCCCACGAGCAGTACTTC,CASSLPVLVGQAHEQYF
TRBV7-2,NA,TRBJ2-7,TRBD1,TGTGCCAGCAGCTTACAACCCAGGGGGCGCAACAACGAGCAGTACTTC,CASSLQPRGRNNEQYF